One sample yielded the 26 T cell receptor beta chains listed below, sequenced in a study of cytomegalovirus exposure and HLA in healthy donors. The PCR had 60 Vbeta and 13 Jbeta primers. The protocol was immunoSEQ multiplex PCR, while the TCRdb copy is restricted to in-frame clones and leaves out a portion. The clone table shows roughly 33,000 clones, with the ten largest holding less than 3.5%. The sample taken for sequencing was PBMCs. Every receptor here comes from a woman in her thirties or forties in good health and CMV-seropositive.

As regards this clone: This same CDR3 is encoded by further DNA sequences in the sample. V gene TRBV5-6 combines with J gene TRBJ2-7, with 7 bases identical to TRBD1. Germline lookup yields CDR1 SGHDT and CDR2 YYEEEE. The CDR3 runs to 13 residues. V lost 5 bases, J lost 4 bases, and 6 bases stayed unmatched. The CDR3 spells CASSPGTEYEQYF. As DNA, the CDR3 is TGTGCCAGCAGTCCCGGGACAGAGTACGAGCAGTACTTC.

The chain recombines TRBV27 with TRBJ2-1; 9 bases are shared with TRBD2. Germline CDR1 MNHEY, CDR2 SMNVEV (reference sequence). CDR3 length: 15 residues. With V trimmed by 2 bases and J by 5 bases, 4 bases remained unmatched. CDR3 DNA: TGTGCCAGCAGTTTAGCGGGAGGGACAAACAATGAGCAGTTCTTC. Translating gives CASSLAGGTNNEQFF.

The V gene is TRBV2, the J gene TRBJ2-7; D may be TRBD2 (5 bases). With 0 bases removed from V and 11 bases from J, the gap between germline ends came to 8 bases. The CDR3 totals 11 residues. Germline assignment: CDR1 SNHLY and CDR2 FYNNEI. The CDR3 region has the DNA TGTGCCAGCAGTGAAGCCCACGGGGAGTACTTC. Translated: CASSEAHGEYF.

The gene calls are TRBV7-2 and TRBJ2-2; D not certain. Germline assignment: CDR1 SGHTA and CDR2 FQGNSA. V shed 1 base and J shed 6 bases, with 12 bases lying between them. The CDR3 runs to 15 residues. The CDR3 nucleotides are TGTGCCAGCAGCTTAGGAGGCCTATACGCCGGGGAGCTGTTTTTT. Its translation: CASSLGGLYAGELFF.

The chain recombines TRBV19 with TRBJ2-7, with a tentative D call TRBD2 (6 bases). This CDR3 region has 14 residues. The germline V gene encodes CDR1 LNHDA and CDR2 SQIVND (reference sequence). The ends were cut back, 3 bases at V and 4 bases at J, with 13 bases in the middle. The CDR3 DNA reads as TGTGCCAGTAGTATGGCGGGATCCAATTACGAGCAGTACTTC. Protein sequence: CASSMAGSNYEQYF.

V is TRBV18 and J is TRBJ2-3, with D unclear. The V gene lost 3 bases and the J gene lost 2 bases, with 9 bases spanning the gap. Germline CDR1 reads KGHSH; CDR2 reads LQKENI. The CDR3 is made up of 14 amino acids. The CDR3 DNA is TGTGCCAGCTCACCCACCCGACTCACAGATACGCAGTATTTT. Encoded protein: CASSPTRLTDTQYF.

The chain combines TRBV5-1 with TRBJ2-3, with 9 positions matching TRBD2. V dropped 6 bases and J dropped 2; count of bases not matched to a gene: 7. The V gene's germline CDR1 is SGHRS and CDR2 YFSETQ. The CDR3 is made up of 15 amino acids. The CDR3 DNA reads as TGCGCCAGCACCTTTAGCGGGAGTGCCACAGATACGCAGTATTTT. It codes for CASTFSGSATDTQYF.

The CDR3 region has the DNA TGTGCCAGTAGTGGGCGTCGCACTGAAGCTTTCTTT. Residues: CASSGRRTEAFF. This chain links TRBV19 with TRBJ1-1; D remains ambiguous. There are 12 residues in the CDR3. V was clipped by 5 bases and J by 4 bases, with 8 bases between them. Germline CDR1 reads LNHDA; CDR2 reads SQIVND (reference sequence). Together with reference TRBV19 and TRBJ1-1, the CDR3 gives the full variable domain: DGGITQSPKYLFRKEGQNVTLSCEQNLNHDAMYWYRQDPGQGLRLIYYSQIVNDFQKGDIAEGYSVSREKKESFPLTVTSAQKNPTAFYLCASSGRRTEAFFGQGTRLTVV.

To note about this clone: This specimen includes other DNA sequences encoding the same CDR3. This chain uses TRBV4-2 with TRBJ2-1; D is unclear. Trimming removed 2 bases from V and 0 bases from J, with 11 bases in between. The CDR3 length is 16 residues. Germline V lookup: CDR1 LGHNA, CDR2 YNFKEQ. The CDR3 loop reads CASSQRPGSSYNEQFF. CDR3 sequence (DNA): TGTGCCAGCAGCCAAAGACCAGGTAGCTCCTACAATGAGCAGTTCTTC.

This chain links TRBV6-1 with TRBJ2-7; TRBD1 matches 7 bases. Trimming took 6 bases from V and 2 from J; bases not matched to a gene: 4. Germline CDR1 reads MNHNS; CDR2 reads SASEGT. The CDR3 extends over 13 amino acids. CDR3 DNA: TGTGCCAGCAGGTCCGGGACAGCCTACGAGCAGTACTTC. Its protein product is CASRSGTAYEQYF.

The chain is built from TRBV5-1 and TRBJ1-2, with 8 bases fitting TRBD1. The germline V gene encodes CDR1 SGHRS and CDR2 YFSETQ. The CDR3 contains 15 residues. The ends lost 4 bases at V and 3 bases at J; junction bases unmatched: 8. The CDR3 spells CASSAGQGSDYGYTF. CDR3 coding DNA: TGCGCCAGCAGCGCTGGACAGGGCTCAGACTATGGCTACACCTTC. Full variable domain (rest looked up from reference TRBV5-1 and TRBJ1-2): KAGVTQTPRYLIKTRGQQVTLSCSPISGHRSVSWYQQTPGQGLQFLFEYFSETQRNKGNFPGRFSGRQFSNSRSEMNVSTLELGDSALYLCASSAGQGSDYGYTFGSGTRLTVV.

CDR3 DNA: TGTGCCAGCAGCCGCGGGGTCTGGGAGACCCAGTACTTC. Translated, it gives CASSRGVWETQYF. The genes are TRBV2 and TRBJ2-5; a weak D match, TRBD2 (6 bases). Trimming cost V 6 bases and J 5 bases, with 13 bases left between them. Germline V lookup: CDR1 SNHLY, CDR2 FYNNEI. The CDR3 extends over 13 amino acids.

This chain uses TRBV2 with TRBJ2-3; weak D call: TRBD1 (7 bases). The CDR3 totals 12 residues. CDR1 is SNHLY, CDR2 FYNNEI, per germline. V shed 6 bases and J shed 4 bases, with 8 bases lying between them. The chain's CDR3 is CASSRGADTQYF. The CDR3 nucleotides are TGTGCCAGCAGCAGGGGGGCAGATACGCAGTATTTT.

The chain links TRBV13 to TRBJ2-7, with 10 nucleotides matching TRBD2. CDR1 PRHDT and CDR2 FYEKMQ come from the germline V gene (reference sequence). There are 14 residues in the CDR3. Trimming removed 2 bases from V and 7 bases from J; junction bases left unmatched: 5. The CDR3 reads CASSLLAGVGEQYF. The CDR3 region has the DNA TGTGCCAGCAGCTTACTAGCGGGAGTTGGGGAGCAGTACTTC.

The chain recombines TRBV6-1 with TRBJ2-5; D unclear. Trimming took 1 base from V and 9 from J, leaving 9 bases between them. There are 12 residues in the CDR3. Germline lookup yields CDR1 MNHNS and CDR2 SASEGT. DNA for the CDR3: TGTGCCAGCAGTGAAGTAGGAGTCGCCCAGTACTTC. This encodes CASSEVGVAQYF.

The rearrangement joins TRBV7-2 to TRBJ2-5, with no clear D. Trimming removed 5 bases at V and 5 bases at J, with 9 bases between. Germline V gene lookup returns CDR1 SGHTA and CDR2 FQGNSA. This CDR3 comprises 12 residues. The CDR3 DNA sequence: TGTGCCAGCAGCCCTCGTCGGGAGACCCAGTACTTC. This codes for CASSPRRETQYF.

Frequency places this clone as medium-sized. V gene TRBV10-1 combines with J gene TRBJ1-4; 7 bases are a match to TRBD1. This CDR3 is 22 amino acids long. Germline V gene lookup returns CDR1 WNHNN and CDR2 SYGVQD (reference sequence). The V and J ends lost 0 bases and 0 bases, in that order; junction bases with no gene match: 19. In DNA form, the CDR3 reads TGCGCCAGCAGTGAGTCGAATGAGGGGGCAGAAGGGTGGACTGCAACTAATGAAAAACTGTTTTTT. This translates into CASSESNEGAEGWTATNEKLFF.

V and J are TRBV6-1 and TRBJ2-7; D may be TRBD1 (5 bases). Between the trimmed V and J ends, which lost 9 bases and 3 bases, there was a span of 15 bases. Germline V gene sequence: CDR1 MNHNS, CDR2 SASEGT. This CDR3 is built from 13 residues. The CDR3 protein is CASEPDRHYEQYF. The CDR3 DNA sequence: TGTGCCAGTGAACCTGACAGACACTACGAGCAGTACTTC.

This chain uses TRBV7-2 with TRBJ2-1, with 7 nucleotides matching TRBD2. The germline gives CDR1 SGHTA, CDR2 FQGNSA. This CDR3 comprises 15 residues. Unmatched junction bases numbered 3, after V lost 0 bases and J lost 4 bases. The CDR3 coding sequence is TGTGCCAGCAGCTTAGCGGGAGGGCCATACAATGAGCAGTTCTTC. Amino acid sequence: CASSLAGGPYNEQFF.

V and J are TRBV15 and TRBJ1-2, with TRBD1 matching 8 bases. Germline V gene data show CDR1 as LNHNV and CDR2 as YYDKDF (reference sequence). The ends lost 2 bases at V and 4 bases at J; junction bases unmatched: 3. This CDR3 region has 14 residues. CDR3 coding DNA: TGTGCCACCAGCAGAACCGGGACAGGCTATGGCTACACCTTC. Translated: CATSRTGTGYGYTF.

This chain connects TRBV30 to TRBJ1-2; D might be TRBD1 (5 bases). The germline CDR1 and CDR2 sequences are GTSNPN and SVGIG (reference sequence). Trimming left V 1 base short and J 7 bases short, with 13 bases between. This CDR3 is 13 amino acids long. CDR3 loop: CAWSAQGTGGYTF. In DNA, the CDR3 is TGTGCCTGGAGTGCGCAGGGAACCGGTGGCTACACCTTC.

This sequence joins TRBV6-6 and TRBJ1-5; possibly TRBD1 for D (5 bases). CDR3 size: 15 residues. With 2 bases removed from V and 3 bases from J, the gap between germline ends came to 11 bases. CDR1 is MNHNY and CDR2 is SVGAGI in the germline V gene (reference sequence). CDR3 sequence (DNA): TGTGCCAGCAGTTACGGCCAGGGCCTCAATCAGCCCCAGCATTTT. Translating it yields CASSYGQGLNQPQHF.

The gene calls are TRBV28 and TRBJ2-1; 10 nucleotides line up with TRBD2. There are 15 residues in the CDR3. Unmatched junction bases numbered 4, after V lost 3 bases and J lost 5 bases. Germline CDR1 is MDHEN and CDR2 is SYDVKM. CDR3 bases: TGTGCCAGCAGTTTGAGGCTAGCGGGGGACAATGAGCAGTTCTTC. It translates to CASSLRLAGDNEQFF.

The chain recombines TRBV5-6 with TRBJ1-2; 8 nucleotides align to TRBD1. V gave up 0 bases and J gave up 5 bases; unmatched junction bases: 9. This CDR3 region has 16 residues. Germline-derived CDR1 and CDR2 are SGHDT and YYEEEE. Here the CDR3 DNA reads TGTGCCAGCAGCTTGGTGGGACAGGAACAATTTTATGGCTACACCTTC. The encoded protein is CASSLVGQEQFYGYTF.

This chain links TRBV4-2 with TRBJ2-7, with 11 bases matching TRBD1. The CDR3 is 14 residues long. The V gene's germline CDR1 is LGHNA and CDR2 YNFKEQ. With 4 bases clipped from V and 5 bases from J, the junction kept 4 bases outside the gene matches. The CDR3 protein is CASSRGQGDDEQYF. Here the CDR3 DNA reads TGTGCCAGCAGCCGGGGACAGGGGGACGACGAGCAGTACTTC.

The gene calls are TRBV5-4 and TRBJ2-5; D might be TRBD1 (6 bases). Germline assignment: CDR1 SGHNT and CDR2 YYREEE (reference sequence). The CDR3 extends over 17 amino acids. Trimming shortened V by 4 bases and J by 0 bases, and 19 bases separated the two germline ends. In DNA form, the CDR3 reads TGTGCCAGCAGCGCCGGTCCAGGGGCGCAGTACCAAGAGACCCAGTACTTC. Its translation: CASSAGPGAQYQETQYF.